Listed below are T cell receptor beta chains from one sample, sequenced in a study of blood T cell repertoires in COVID-19. Generated by immunoSEQ multiplex PCR, the TCRdb table keeps only in-frame clones and is missing some. Counted here are 40,000 to 45,000 clones, roughly nine tenths occurring once; the ten biggest clones make up 4.3%. The specimen was peripheral blood. The receptors come from a man aged 55 to 70 with acute or convalescent COVID-19. Each CDR3 is given with its conserved first and last residue. The order of the fields is J gene, clone size, V gene, D gene, CDR3 protein, CDR3 DNA. D genes are given only for firm matches. The size field is filled for only some rows; it gives once, few, many or a size class.

TRBJ2-3 | . | TRBV18 | TRBD2 | CASSPSGGANTQYF | TGTGCCAGCTCACCTAGCGGGGGGGCGAATACGCAGTATTTT
TRBJ1-1 | . | TRBV7-3 | . | CASSPPGAAEAFF | TGTGCCAGCAGCCCGCCAGGGGCCGCTGAAGCTTTCTTT
TRBJ1-2 | . | TRBV7-2 | . | CASSLESLTANYGYTF | TGTGCCAGCAGCTTAGAGTCCCTCACGGCTAACTATGGCTACACCTTC
TRBJ2-1 | . | TRBV30 | . | CAWSDTGRSQFF | TGTGCCTGGAGCGATACAGGAAGGTCCCAGTTCTTC
TRBJ1-5 | few | TRBV18 | . | CASSPSGLPQHF | TGTGCCAGCTCGCCATCCGGGTTACCCCAGCATTTT
TRBJ1-5 | few | TRBV4-1 | . | CASSQIGQPNQPQHF | TGCGCCAGCAGCCAAATTGGGCAGCCCAATCAGCCCCAGCATTTT
TRBJ1-6 | . | TRBV19 | . | CASSGDWDSPLHF | TGTGCCAGTTCGGGAGATTGGGATTCACCCCTCCACTTT
TRBJ2-2 | . | TRBV2 | . | CASSEGGPGELFF | TGTGCCAGCAGTGAAGGGGGGCCCGGGGAGCTGTTTTTT
TRBJ2-3 | . | TRBV18 | TRBD1 | CASSLPGQGADTQYF | TGTGCCAGCTCTTTACCGGGACAGGGGGCAGATACGCAGTATTTT
TRBJ1-3 | . | TRBV5-6 | . | CASSLGGFSGNTIYF | TGTGCCAGCAGCTTGGGCGGGTTCTCTGGAAACACCATATATTTT
TRBJ2-1 | medium-sized | TRBV4-3 | TRBD2 | CASSQDRSGGYNEQFF | TGCGCCAGCAGCCAAGACCGCAGCGGGGGATACAATGAGCAGTTCTTC
TRBJ1-4 | few | TRBV11-2 | . | CASSSLKRQDANEKLFF | TGTGCCAGCAGCTCCCTTAAACGACAGGACGCTAATGAAAAACTGTTTTTT
TRBJ2-1 | . | TRBV6-2/TRBV6-3 | . | CASSYLTGVRVSEQFF | TGTGCCAGCAGTTACCTCACGGGGGTAAGGGTCAGTGAGCAGTTCTTC
TRBJ1-1 | . | TRBV7-2 | . | CASSLGARERTEAFF | TGTGCCAGCAGCTTGGGGGCGCGAGAAAGAACTGAAGCTTTCTTT
TRBJ1-3 | . | TRBV7-2 | . | CASSFSRASGNTIYF | TGTGCCAGCAGCTTCTCCAGGGCCTCTGGAAACACCATATATTTT
TRBJ2-2 | . | TRBV27 | TRBD2 | CASGLGGFNTGELFF | TGTGCCAGCGGCCTCGGGGGGTTTAACACCGGGGAGCTGTTTTTT
TRBJ2-5 | . | TRBV7-9 | . | CASSERSDIETQYF | TGTGCCAGCAGCGAAAGATCGGACATAGAGACCCAGTACTTC
TRBJ1-2 | . | TRBV12-3/TRBV12-4 | . | CASSLGRTMGYTF | TGTGCCAGCAGTTTAGGCAGGACTATGGGCTACACCTTC
TRBJ1-2 | once | TRBV5-8 | . | CASKRGNYGYTF | TGTGCCAGCAAAAGGGGAAACTATGGCTACACCTTC
TRBJ2-7 | . | TRBV7-2 | TRBD2 | CASSLLAGASVF | TGTGCCAGCAGCTTACTAGCGGGGGCCTCCGTCTTC
TRBJ1-1 | once | TRBV5-1 | . | CASSLQGVGTEAFF | TGCGCCAGCAGCCTACAGGGCGTGGGGACTGAAGCTTTCTTT
TRBJ1-2 | . | TRBV6-2/TRBV6-3 | TRBD1 | CASSHRGDYGYTF | TGTGCCAGCAGCCACAGGGGTGATTATGGCTACACCTTC
TRBJ1-2 | . | TRBV11-2 | TRBD1 | CASSTDRAYGYTF | TGTGCCAGCAGCACAGACAGGGCTTATGGCTACACCTTC
TRBJ1-2 | . | TRBV29-1 | TRBD1 | CSGSTGGLYGYTF | TGCAGCGGGTCGACAGGGGGCCTCTATGGCTACACCTTC
TRBJ2-5 | . | TRBV29-1 | . | CSVDKGQIQETQYF | TGCAGCGTTGATAAGGGACAAATCCAAGAGACCCAGTACTTC
TRBJ2-2 | once | TRBV6-5 | . | CAGRKEGNTGELFF | TGTGCCGGGCGGAAGGAGGGGAACACCGGGGAGCTGTTTTTT
TRBJ1-2 | . | TRBV18 | . | CASSPGFGQNYGYTF | TGTGCCAGCTCACCGGGTTTCGGACAGAACTATGGCTACACCTTC
TRBJ1-6 | . | TRBV3-1/TRBV3-2 | TRBD1 | CASSRSGTDSSPLHF | TGTGCCAGCAGCCGATCCGGGACAGATTCTTCACCCCTCCACTTT
TRBJ1-1 | . | TRBV9 | . | CASSDRPGVLTEAFF | TGTGCCAGCAGCGATCGACCGGGGGTCCTCACTGAAGCTTTCTTT
TRBJ2-7 | . | TRBV29-1 | TRBD2 | CSVVWTSGNYEQYF | TGCAGCGTTGTCTGGACTAGCGGTAACTACGAGCAGTACTTC
TRBJ2-2 | . | TRBV5-8 | TRBD1 | CASSFRGTNTGELFF | TGTGCCAGCAGCTTCAGGGGGACCAACACCGGGGAGCTGTTTTTT
TRBJ1-4 | . | TRBV19 | . | CASSSGRGREKLFF | TGTGCCAGTAGTTCAGGTCGGGGTCGTGAAAAACTGTTTTTT
TRBJ1-2 | once | TRBV5-4 | TRBD1 | CASSSGQGGDGYTF | TGTGCCAGCAGCTCGGGACAGGGAGGCGATGGCTACACCTTC
TRBJ1-1 | once | TRBV18 | . | CASSQTPTGDTEAFF | TGTGCCAGCTCACAGACCCCCACGGGGGACACTGAAGCTTTCTTT
TRBJ1-2 | . | TRBV6-1 | TRBD1 | CASSEPARGHNGYTF | TGTGCCAGCAGTGAGCCGGCCAGGGGGCATAATGGCTACACCTTC
TRBJ1-2 | . | TRBV18 | . | CASSPENYGYTF | TGTGCCAGCTCACCGGAGAACTATGGCTACACCTTC
TRBJ2-7 | . | TRBV2 | TRBD1 | CASSGTGVEQYF | TGTGCCAGTTCCGGGACAGGGGTAGAGCAGTACTTC
TRBJ2-7 | once | TRBV7-2 | . | CASSLRGQYEQYF | TGTGCCAGCAGCTTAAGAGGGCAATACGAGCAGTACTTC
TRBJ2-1 | . | TRBV6-5 | TRBD2 | CASRRGSSYNEQFF | TGTGCCAGCAGGCGGGGGAGCTCCTACAATGAGCAGTTCTTC
TRBJ1-2 | . | TRBV5-8 | TRBD1 | CASSLLPRDRGYYGYTF | TGTGCCAGCAGCTTGCTGCCCCGGGACAGGGGTTACTATGGCTACACCTTC
TRBJ2-3 | . | TRBV7-9 | TRBD1 | CASSGERQGADTQYF | TGTGCCAGCAGCGGTGAAAGACAGGGGGCAGATACGCAGTATTTT
TRBJ2-1 | . | TRBV20-1 | . | CSASSYNEQFF | TGCAGTGCGAGCTCCTACAATGAGCAGTTCTTC
TRBJ1-1 | . | TRBV19 | . | CASSIVSAGNTEAFF | TGTGCCAGTAGTATTGTCTCGGCAGGGAACACTGAAGCTTTCTTT
TRBJ2-1 | once | TRBV9 | TRBD2 | CASSVSLSGGDYNEQFF | TGTGCCAGCAGCGTATCCCTTAGCGGGGGGGACTACAATGAGCAGTTCTTC
TRBJ1-3 | . | TRBV6-1 | . | CASSEVTGNTIYF | TGTGCCAGCAGTGAAGTCACTGGAAACACCATATATTTT
TRBJ1-2 | . | TRBV6-2/TRBV6-3 | TRBD1 | CASSHRGDYGYTF | TGTGCCAGCAGCCACAGGGGGGACTATGGCTACACCTTC
TRBJ1-1 | . | TRBV6-6 | TRBD1 | CASRRFPTGEDTEAFF | TGTGCCAGCAGAAGATTTCCGACAGGGGAAGACACTGAAGCTTTCTTT
TRBJ1-4 | once | TRBV19 | TRBD1 | CASSTMDRGGTNEKLFF | TGTGCCAGTAGTACTATGGACAGGGGTGGAACTAATGAAAAACTGTTTTTT
TRBJ1-4 | . | TRBV3-1/TRBV3-2 | . | CASSQIPGYLNEKLFF | TGTGCCAGCAGCCAAATTCCAGGGTACCTTAATGAAAAACTGTTTTTT
TRBJ1-5 | . | TRBV28 | . | CAIMPGWSNQPQHF | TGTGCCATCATGCCGGGGTGGAGCAATCAGCCCCAGCATTTT